Listed below are T cell receptor beta chains from one sample, sequenced in a study of post-analysis software for immune sequencing data. TCRdb re-derived calls from the PCR reads in MiXCR, one entry per CDR3 protein. The profile shows roughly 670,000 distinct CDR3 sequences, more than 50% of them singletons. The sample consisted of blood. These receptors were taken from a girl aged 2-10 years with multiple sclerosis. The CDR3 runs from the conserved cysteine through the conserved F or W. Clone size, where shown, is once, few, many, or a class for clones that have expanded.

j_call v_call clone_size cdr3_length cdr3_aa
. TRBV5-1 . 17 CASSWGPGQGPSYEQYF
TRBJ1-1 TRBV5-5 . 15 CASSLEGLPNTEAFF
TRBJ2-3 TRBV10-2 few 14 CASSSQGAGDTQYF
TRBJ2-7 TRBV6-5 . 14 CASSPSHGYYEQYF
TRBJ1-1 TRBV19 . 13 CASSMDRDGEAFF
TRBJ2-1 TRBV29-1 . 15 CSVEDGVGSYNEQFF
TRBJ2-1 TRBV7-9 once 12 CASSSLDNEQFF
TRBJ1-1 TRBV20-1 . 18 CSARDLNPGTGGGTEAFF
TRBJ1-1 TRBV2 . 13 CASSVRENTEAFF
TRBJ2-3 TRBV11-2 . 15 CASSFPRTLTDTQYF
TRBJ2-7 TRBV4-1 . 14 CASSRGTGFYEQYF
TRBJ2-7 TRBV20-1 . 14 CSALSKRGGTSQYF
TRBJ2-5 TRBV5-4 . 13 CASSLYSGETQYF
TRBJ2-7 TRBV6-2/TRBV6-3 . 14 CASSYSLTSYEQYF
TRBJ2-1 TRBV4-1 . 14 CASSQEANFNEQFF
TRBJ2-1 TRBV5-6 . 17 CASSTQNGLAGLNEQFF
TRBJ2-7 TRBV27 . 13 CASSLTAAHEQYF
TRBJ2-5 TRBV28 . 17 CASSRTRDGAYQETQYF
TRBJ1-6 TRBV15 . 17 CATSRATAGTGWSPLHF
TRBJ2-5 TRBV11-2 few 16 CASSLTTSGLQETQYF
TRBJ1-2 TRBV20-1 once 14 CSASGPGQGYGYTF
TRBJ2-2 TRBV5-1 few 14 CASSLVENSGELFF
TRBJ2-3 TRBV20-1 . 15 CSARVSGDGTDTQYF
TRBJ2-1 TRBV3-1 . 19 CASSQGWYGGAGGLTEQFF
TRBJ1-5 TRBV27 once 14 CASATGGAGQPQHF
TRBJ2-1 TRBV6-5 . 14 CASSPLAGRNEQFF
TRBJ2-6 TRBV4-3 . 20 CASSQVMGRGALSGANVLTF
TRBJ2-1 TRBV9 . 14 CASSVVAGVNEQFF
TRBJ2-3 TRBV12-3/TRBV12-4 . 15 CASRSGLMSRDTQYF
TRBJ2-1 TRBV14 . 15 CASSPGQGFVNEQFF
TRBJ2-1 TRBV13 . 14 CTSSSPGNGSEQFF
TRBJ1-2 TRBV3-1 . 15 CASSQGPAGPYGYTF
TRBJ2-1 TRBV5-1 . 17 CASSPRIAGGSYNEQFF
TRBJ2-7 TRBV29-1 few 14 CSVAGRNSPYEQYF
TRBJ1-1 TRBV20-1 once 15 CSARLRDTRNTEAFF
TRBJ2-1 TRBV7-9 . 16 CAITPPGLAAAQGQFF
TRBJ2-3 TRBV7-2 . 16 CASSSMGASRTNTQYF
TRBJ2-1 TRBV5-1 few 15 CASSLVAGENAEQFF